The 30 T cell receptor beta chains below come from one sample, sequenced in a study of shared clonotypes between healthy human individuals. CD45RO-negative, CCR7-positively selected cells formed the naive CD8 fraction, excluding terminally differentiated effector memory CD45RA+ cells. Clones were sequenced by immunoSEQ multiplex PCR, and TCRdb holds only the in-frame ones, with some missing. In the table there are 800,000 to 950,000 clones, 90% to 97% of which are singletons. Source material: naive CD8+ T cells sorted from blood. The receptors here all came from a man aged 25-40 years in good health.

The chain employs TRBV2 and TRBJ1-4; D ambiguous. The V end was cut by 4 bases, the J end by 5 bases, with 8 bases between. Germline V CDR1 and CDR2: SNHLY, FYNNEI. This CDR3 contains 13 residues. The CDR3 sequence: CASSGRPNEKLFF. The CDR3 DNA sequence: TGTGCCAGCAGTGGGAGGCCAAATGAAAAACTGTTTTTT.

The rearrangement uses TRBV11-2 and TRBJ2-7; D is unresolved. The CDR3 extends over 14 amino acids. V was shortened by 1 base and J by 3 bases, with 10 bases between the two germline ends. The germline V gene has CDR1 SGHAT and CDR2 FQNNGV. The CDR3 is CASSLAGISYEQYF. In DNA, the CDR3 is TGTGCCAGCAGCTTAGCAGGTATCAGCTACGAGCAGTACTTC.

The genes are TRBV4-1 and TRBJ1-1, with D perhaps TRBD1 (5 bases). V shed 3 bases and J shed 3 bases, with 5 bases lying between them. CDR1 MGHRA and CDR2 YSYEKL come from the germline V gene. This CDR3 is built from 12 residues. The CDR3 bases are TGCGCCAGCAGCCAGGGGCACACTGAAGCTTTCTTT. Translation: CASSQGHTEAFF.

This chain links TRBV13 with TRBJ2-1; no reliable D call. The V and J ends lost 8 bases and 8 bases respectively, with 16 bases between them. The CDR3 sequence is 13 residues long. Germline V gene lookup returns CDR1 PRHDT and CDR2 FYEKMQ (reference sequence). The CDR3 sequence is CASVSQYADEQFF. DNA for the CDR3: TGTGCCAGCGTTTCTCAGTATGCCGATGAGCAGTTCTTC.

This chain joins TRBV7-9 and TRBJ1-4; 10 nucleotides match TRBD1. The CDR3 has 17 amino acids. CDR1 SEHNR and CDR2 FQNEAQ come from the germline V gene (reference sequence). V shed 5 bases, J shed 3 bases, and the junction held 9 bases outside the gene matches. CDR3 bases: TGTGCCAGCAGCGGGACAGGGGAGTCTCTCGCTAATGAAAAACTGTTTTTT. This codes for CASSGTGESLANEKLFF.

V and J are TRBV13 and TRBJ1-3; tentatively, D is TRBD1 (6 bases). Deletions cut 5 bases from V and 4 bases from J, with 15 bases between. This CDR3 has 15 amino acids. Germline CDR1 PRHDT, CDR2 FYEKMQ (reference sequence). The CDR3 spells CASSEGTLGGNTIYF. CDR3 DNA sequence: TGTGCCAGCAGCGAAGGGACACTGGGAGGAAACACCATATATTTT.

This clone appeared a single time. The same CDR3 is also encoded by other DNA sequences in this sample. This sequence joins TRBV7-9 and TRBJ2-7; D remains unclear. V was cut by 5 bases and J by 0 bases, with 11 bases left in between. This CDR3 has 14 residues. The V gene's germline CDR1 is SEHNR and CDR2 FQNEAQ (reference sequence). The CDR3, as DNA: TGTGCCAGCAGCCCCCCCCGGACCTCCTACGAGCAGTACTTC. Protein sequence: CASSPPRTSYEQYF.

The V call is TRBV12-5, the J call TRBJ2-1, with D perhaps TRBD1 or TRBD2 (6 bases each). Germline CDR1 and CDR2: LGHNT and FRNRAP. CDR3 length equals 15 residues. Trimming cost V 3 bases and J 6 bases, with 15 bases left between them. CDR3 region: CASGFFSGGGNEQFF. CDR3 nucleotides: TGTGCTAGTGGTTTCTTTAGCGGAGGGGGCAATGAGCAGTTCTTC.

V is TRBV12-2 and J is TRBJ2-3; the tabulated D call, TRBD2, remains unverified against the DNA. TRBV12-2 is shown as a pseudogene. The CDR3 is 18 amino acids. The CDR3 DNA reads as TGTGCAAGTCGCTTAGCAAGGGAGTTGGCGGGAGCCCGCCATACGCAGTATTTT. The encoded protein is CASRLARELAGARHTQYF.

This chain joins TRBV4-1 and TRBJ2-7, with a possible D match to TRBD2 (6 bases). Trimming took 0 bases from V and 6 from J, leaving 21 bases between them. This CDR3 is built from 17 residues. Looked up from germline, CDR1 is MGHRA and CDR2 is YSYEKL. The CDR3: CASSQEPPAGRALEQYF. CDR3 DNA: TGCGCCAGCAGCCAAGAACCCCCTGCGGGACGGGCCCTCGAGCAGTACTTC.

V and J are TRBV5-6 and TRBJ1-4; the D is unclear. The CDR3 runs to 15 residues. The germline gives CDR1 SGHDT, CDR2 YYEEEE. Trimming left V 3 bases short and J 0 bases short, with 9 bases between. In nucleotides, the CDR3 is TGTGCCAGCAGCTCGGAGCAGGCAACTAATGAAAAACTGTTTTTT. Protein sequence: CASSSEQATNEKLFF.

The rearrangement uses TRBV29-1 and TRBJ1-4, with D perhaps matching TRBD1 (6 bases). This CDR3 is built from 14 residues. CDR1 SQVTM and CDR2 ANQGSEA come from the germline V gene. V gave up 6 bases and J gave up 8 bases, with 19 bases separating them. The CDR3 here is CSVAEGGYDEKLFF. In nucleotides, the CDR3 is TGCAGCGTAGCGGAGGGGGGGTATGACGAAAAACTGTTTTTT.

The chain recombines TRBV2 with TRBJ2-1; TRBD2 agrees at 7 bases. With 4 bases clipped from V and 6 bases from J, the junction kept 9 bases outside the gene matches. Germline loops: CDR1 SNHLY, CDR2 FYNNEI. The CDR3 consists of 15 residues. CDR3 region: CASSVGTTMGNEQFF. CDR3 nucleotide sequence: TGTGCCAGCAGTGTGGGGACTACAATGGGCAATGAGCAGTTCTTC.

The rearrangement uses TRBV7-9 and TRBJ2-1; D unresolved. Trimming cost V 6 bases and J 7 bases, with 13 bases left between them. Germline-derived CDR1 and CDR2 are SEHNR and FQNEAQ (reference sequence). The CDR3 covers 13 residues. CDR3 DNA: TGTGCCAGCAGTCTCCGAAGCGCTAATGAGCAGTTCTTC. Protein product: CASSLRSANEQFF.

The chain links TRBV5-6 to TRBJ2-2, with a weak D call TRBD1 (5 bases). The CDR3 runs to 14 residues. The V gene lost 3 bases and the J gene lost 6 bases, with 12 bases spanning the gap. Germline values: CDR1 SGHDT, CDR2 YYEEEE. CDR3 sequence (DNA): TGTGCCAGCAGCTCCATGGAAGGGGCCGGGGAGCTGTTTTTT. Its translation: CASSSMEGAGELFF.

This chain's CDR3 is CAIRNSYEQYF. The DNA of the CDR3 is TGTGCCATCAGGAATAGCTACGAGCAGTACTTC. The J gene is TRBJ2-7, the V gene TRBV10-3; D unclear. The CDR3 extends over 11 amino acids. Looked up from germline, CDR1 is ENHRY and CDR2 is SYGVKD. Trimming pared 6 bases from V and 3 bases from J, leaving 6 bases between.

The V call is TRBV28, the J call TRBJ2-1, with 10 bases fitting TRBD1. Per germline, CDR1 MDHEN and CDR2 SYDVKM. The CDR3 totals 19 residues. With V trimmed by 5 bases and J by 0 bases, 13 bases remained unmatched. CDR3 nucleotide sequence: TGTGCCAGCAGTCTCAGGGACAGGGGACCTCGGGACTCCTACAATGAGCAGTTCTTC. This codes for CASSLRDRGPRDSYNEQFF.

The V call is TRBV7-9, the J call TRBJ2-7; 8 nucleotides match TRBD1. Germline V gene sequence: CDR1 SEHNR, CDR2 FQNEAQ (reference sequence). The CDR3 has 15 amino acids. The junction had 7 bases not matched to a gene; V was cut back by 4 bases and J by 2 bases. The chain's CDR3 is CASSYMGQVAYEQYF. CDR3 bases: TGTGCCAGCAGCTACATGGGACAGGTGGCCTACGAGCAGTACTTC.

V and J are TRBV7-9 and TRBJ2-5, with D maybe TRBD2 (5 bases). CDR3 length equals 14 residues. V lost 3 bases, J lost 4 bases, and 12 bases lay in between. Per the germline V gene, CDR1 is SEHNR and CDR2 is FQNEAQ (reference sequence). CDR3 coding DNA: TGTGCCAGCAGCTTGGCGGGTTTAGGAGAGACCCAGTACTTC. Protein: CASSLAGLGETQYF.

The V gene is TRBV14, the J gene TRBJ2-7, with 9 bases fitting TRBD2. The CDR3 has 15 residues. Germline V lookup: CDR1 SGHDN, CDR2 FVKESK. V was pared by 5 bases and J by 5 bases, with 10 bases of the junction left unmatched. The CDR3 reads CASSDPASGNNEQYF. The DNA of the CDR3 is TGTGCCAGCAGCGACCCGGCTAGCGGGAACAACGAGCAGTACTTC.

The chain's CDR3 is CASKLGTSVQETQYF. As DNA, the CDR3 is TGTGCCAGCAAACTCGGGACTAGCGTCCAAGAGACCCAGTACTTC. The chain is built from TRBV2 and TRBJ2-5, with 10 bases aligning to TRBD2. Germline V gives CDR1 SNHLY, CDR2 FYNNEI. Unmatched junction bases numbered 6, after V lost 7 bases and J lost 1 base. This CDR3 region has 15 residues.

The chain links TRBV28 to TRBJ2-6; D gene unclear. CDR1 and CDR2 (germline): MDHEN, SYDVKM. The CDR3 runs to 14 residues. Trimming cost V 7 bases and J 0 bases, with 7 bases left between them. CDR3 nucleotide sequence: TGTGCCAGCACGGGTTTCTCTGGGGCCAACGTCCTGACTTTC. Translating it yields CASTGFSGANVLTF.

With respect to this clone: At the DNA level, this CDR3 is encoded by other sequences in the same sample as well. This chain joins TRBV18 and TRBJ2-5; D not resolved. Germline assignment: CDR1 KGHSH and CDR2 LQKENI. The ends were cut back, 3 bases at V and 4 bases at J, with 3 bases in the middle. The CDR3 is 11 amino acids. This CDR3 reads CASSPGETQYF. In DNA, the CDR3 is TGTGCCAGCTCACCCGGAGAGACCCAGTACTTC.

V and J are TRBV27 and TRBJ1-5; no reliable D call. CDR1 and CDR2 from the germline V gene are MNHEY and SMNVEV (reference sequence). V shed 2 bases and J shed 7 bases, with 9 bases lying between them. This CDR3 has 13 amino acids. CDR3 sequence (DNA): TGTGCCAGCAGTTTACTATCGGGGCAGCCCCAGCATTTT. The encoded protein is CASSLLSGQPQHF.

This clone showed up just once. The V call is TRBV10-1, the J call TRBJ2-2; 10 nucleotides align to TRBD1. V shed 3 bases, J shed 11 bases, and the junction held 9 bases outside the gene matches. CDR3 length: 15 residues. The germline V gene has CDR1 WNHNN and CDR2 SYGVQD (reference sequence). In nucleotides, the CDR3 is TGCGCCAGCAGTGACGAAGACAGGGGGCCTAGAGAGCTGTTTTTT. Translated: CASSDEDRGPRELFF.

This chain links TRBV5-4 with TRBJ1-4; no definite D call. V lost 0 bases and J 6 bases, leaving 6 bases between the germline ends. This CDR3 has 13 amino acids. CDR1 and CDR2 (germline): SGHNT, YYREEE (reference sequence). CDR3 in DNA: TGTGCCAGCAGCTTGGGACCGCATGAAAAACTGTTTTTT. Translation gives CASSLGPHEKLFF.

This CDR3 reads CASSSQRKQFYSYEQYF. The CDR3 DNA is TGTGCCAGCAGTTCACAAAGGAAACAGTTCTACTCCTACGAGCAGTACTTC. The chain links TRBV7-9 to TRBJ2-7; no clear D. CDR1 is SEHNR and CDR2 is FQNEAQ in the germline V gene (reference sequence). The CDR3 contains 17 residues. Trimming stripped 6 bases from V and 0 bases from J, with 21 bases between.

This clone was recorded only once. This chain joins TRBV6-5 and TRBJ2-7; no clear D. The CDR3 spans 13 residues. Germline V gene data show CDR1 as MNHEY and CDR2 as SVGAGI. V lost 3 bases and J lost 0, with 6 bases in between. CDR3 loop: CASSYGDSYEQYF. The CDR3 nucleotides are TGTGCCAGCAGTTATGGGGACTCCTACGAGCAGTACTTC.

The sample holds a few counts of this clone. This sequence joins TRBV27 and TRBJ1-1; D is unresolved. The CDR3 is 13 amino acids. Deletions cut 5 bases from V and 0 bases from J, with 7 bases between. Germline CDR1 reads MNHEY; CDR2 reads SMNVEV (reference sequence). For the CDR3, the DNA is TGTGCCAGCAGTGCCGGGATGAACACTGAAGCTTTCTTT. Its translation: CASSAGMNTEAFF.

This rearrangement joins TRBV15 to TRBJ2-1; D gene unclear. CDR1 is LNHNV and CDR2 is YYDKDF in the germline V gene (reference sequence). The CDR3 loop spans 14 amino acids. V dropped 7 bases and J dropped 6 bases, with 16 bases sitting between them. The CDR3 DNA follows: TGTGCCACCATCCCTGACTGGGAAGGCAATGAGCAGTTCTTC. It specifies CATIPDWEGNEQFF. Filled out from reference TRBV15 and TRBJ2-1, the complete variable domain reads DAMVIQNPRYQVTQFGKPVTLSCSQTLNHNVMYWYQQKSSQAPKLLFHYYDKDFNNEADTPDNFQSRRPNTSFCFLDIRSPGLGDTAMYLCATIPDWEGNEQFFGPGTRLTVL.